The clone carrying this T cell receptor beta chain counts as medium-sized. V lost 6 bases and J lost 3; bases outside the gene matches: 10. The CDR3 runs to 16 residues. Two-round multiplex PCR on genomic DNA was the method by which TCR beta CDR3 was amplified. The first PCR round targeted every TRBV and TRBJ gene with specific primers. TCRdb analysed the multiplex PCR reads with MiXCR anew, one entry per CDR3 protein. This table has about 14,000 distinct CDR3 sequences, around a quarter appearing once. This entry belongs to a study of prognosis after radiotherapy for stage I lung cancer. This sample comprised PBMCs, obtained before or after stereotactic body radiation therapy (not recorded which). V is TRBV12-3 or TRBV12-4 and J is TRBJ2-1; 8 positions agree with TRBD1. The receptor comes from a donor aged 50 or older with non-small cell lung cancer. CDR3 sequence: CASRRGQGSGYNEQFF. The CDR3 DNA sequence: TGTGCCAGCAGACGAGGACAGGGCAGTGGCTACAATGAGCAGTTCTTC.